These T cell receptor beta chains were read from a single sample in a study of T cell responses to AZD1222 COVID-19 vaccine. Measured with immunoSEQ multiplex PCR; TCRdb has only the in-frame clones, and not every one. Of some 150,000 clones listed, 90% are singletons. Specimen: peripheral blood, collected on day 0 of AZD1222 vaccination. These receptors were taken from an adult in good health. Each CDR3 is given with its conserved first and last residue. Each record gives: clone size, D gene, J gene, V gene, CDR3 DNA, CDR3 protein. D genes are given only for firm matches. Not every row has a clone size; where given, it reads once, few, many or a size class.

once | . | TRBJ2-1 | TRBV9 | TGTGCCAGCAGCGCCATTTTCCTGGGGAATGAGCAGTTCTTC | CASSAIFLGNEQFF
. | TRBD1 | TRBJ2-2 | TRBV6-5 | TGTGCCAGCAATCGGGACAGGGGAACCGGGGAGCTGTTTTTT | CASNRDRGTGELFF
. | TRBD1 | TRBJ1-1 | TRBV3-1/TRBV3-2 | TGTGCCAGCAGCCACCTCTTCGGGACAGAGGGAGCTTTCTTT | CASSHLFGTEGAFF
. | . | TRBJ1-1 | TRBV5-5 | TGTGCCAGCAGCTTGAGCATATCCAGGAACACTGAAGCTTTCTTT | CASSLSISRNTEAFF
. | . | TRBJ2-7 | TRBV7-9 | TGTGCCAGCAGCTCAAACCACAGGCATCACACGAGGGGGGAGCAGTACTTC | CASSSNHRHHTRGEQYF
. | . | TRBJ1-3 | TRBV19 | TGTGCCAGTAGTTGGGAAGGAGGTGGAAACACCATATATTTT | CASSWEGGGNTIYF
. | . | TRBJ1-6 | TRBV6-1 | TGTGCCAGCAGCCTCTATAATTCACCCCTCCACTTT | CASSLYNSPLHF
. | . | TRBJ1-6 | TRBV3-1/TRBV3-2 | TGTGCCAGCAGCCCTAATAATTCACCCCTCCACTTT | CASSPNNSPLHF
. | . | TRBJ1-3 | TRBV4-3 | TGCGCCAGCAGCCAAGATATTGGATCTGGAAACACCATATATTTT | CASSQDIGSGNTIYF
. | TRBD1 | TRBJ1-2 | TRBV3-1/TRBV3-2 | TGTGCCAGCAGCCAAGGACAGGGTGGCTATGGCTACACCTTC | CASSQGQGGYGYTF
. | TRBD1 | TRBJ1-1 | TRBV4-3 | TGCGCCAGCAGTCAAGGGACAGGTCGTACTGAAGCTTTCTTT | CASSQGTGRTEAFF
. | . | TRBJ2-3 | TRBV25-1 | TGTGCCAGCAGTGACCAGACAATTGGGACAGATACGCAGTATTTT | CASSDQTIGTDTQYF
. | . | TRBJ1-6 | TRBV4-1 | TGCGCCAGCAGCCACTTCCTGGCAGTCAATAATTCACCCCTCCACTTT | CASSHFLAVNNSPLHF
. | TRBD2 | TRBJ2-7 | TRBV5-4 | TGTGCCAGCAGCTTGAGTAGCGGGGCTTACAGCTCCTACGAGCAGTACTTC | CASSLSSGAYSSYEQYF
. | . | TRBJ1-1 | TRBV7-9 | TGTGCCATACACGAGGCGGACACTGAAGCTTTCTTT | CAIHEADTEAFF
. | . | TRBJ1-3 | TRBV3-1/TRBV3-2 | TGTGCCAGCAGCCCAAACACCCCATCTCGTTCTGGAAACACCATATATTTT | CASSPNTPSRSGNTIYF
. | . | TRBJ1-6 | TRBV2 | TGTGCCAGCAGTGAACCCAGGGGCAGCTCACCCCTCCACTTT | CASSEPRGSSPLHF
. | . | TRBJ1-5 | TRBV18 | TGTGCCAGCTCAAAAGACAGTAGCAATCAGCCCCAGCATTTT | CASSKDSSNQPQHF
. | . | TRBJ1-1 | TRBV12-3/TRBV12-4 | TGTGCCAGCAGTTCGTCTCGGCGGGCTTTCTTT | CASSSSRRAFF
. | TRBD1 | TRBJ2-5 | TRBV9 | TGTGCCAGCAGCACCGGGACAGTTCAAGAGACCCAGTACTTC | CASSTGTVQETQYF
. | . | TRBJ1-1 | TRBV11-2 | TGTGCCAGCAGCTCCCAATTGGGGGGTCGTCAAAGGGACACTGAAGCTTTCTTT | CASSSQLGGRQRDTEAFF
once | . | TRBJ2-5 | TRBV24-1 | TGTGCCACCAGTGAAATGGAGACCCAGTACTTC | CATSEMETQYF
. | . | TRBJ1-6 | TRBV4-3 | TGCGCCAGCAGCCAAGATGGGCCACAGTATAATTCACCCCTCCACTTT | CASSQDGPQYNSPLHF
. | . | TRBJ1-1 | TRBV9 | TGTGCCAGCAGCACCCCCCCGAGGGAATTT | CASSTPPREF
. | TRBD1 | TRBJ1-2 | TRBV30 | TGTGCCTGGAGTCCCCCCGGGACAGGACTATTCCCTAACTATGGCTACACCTTC | CAWSPPGTGLFPNYGYTF
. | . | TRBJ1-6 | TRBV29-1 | TGCAGCGTTAAGGGGCAGGCAAATTCACCCCTCCACTTT | CSVKGQANSPLHF
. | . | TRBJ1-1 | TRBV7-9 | TGTGCCAGCAGGACAGAGGAAGCTTTCTTT | CASRTEEAFF
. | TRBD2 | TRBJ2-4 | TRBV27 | TGTGCCAGCCTCGGATACAGGGCGGGGGGGAACATTCAGTACTTC | CASLGYRAGGNIQYF
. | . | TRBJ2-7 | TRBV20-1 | TGCAGTGCTAGTGGGGATGGGGGGCAGTACTTC | CSASGDGGQYF
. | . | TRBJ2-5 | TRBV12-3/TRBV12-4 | TGTGCCAGCAGTTTAGTAGGCCAAGAGACCCAGTACTTC | CASSLVGQETQYF
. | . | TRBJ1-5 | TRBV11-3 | TGTGCCAGCAGCCCGGACGGTTACAATCAGCCCCAGCATTTT | CASSPDGYNQPQHF
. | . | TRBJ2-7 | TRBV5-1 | TGCGCCAGCAGCCCCCACCACCTAAGACAGACCTACGAGCAGTACTTC | CASSPHHLRQTYEQYF
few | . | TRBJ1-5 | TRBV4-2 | TGTGCCAGCAGCCAAGGGGGTAGGAATCAGCCCCAGCATTTT | CASSQGGRNQPQHF
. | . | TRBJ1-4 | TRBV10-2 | TGCGCCAGCAGTGAGTCGGGGAGCGGGGCAGAAAAACTGTTTTTT | CASSESGSGAEKLFF
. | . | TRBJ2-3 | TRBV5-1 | TGCGCCAGCCAGATCCACCAAGAGGGGGATACGCAGTATTTT | CASQIHQEGDTQYF
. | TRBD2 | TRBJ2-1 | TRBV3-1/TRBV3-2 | TGTGCCAGCAGCCCACGACTAGCCGGTGAGCAGTTCTTC | CASSPRLAGEQFF
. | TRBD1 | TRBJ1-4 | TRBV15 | TGTGCCACCAGCAGAGTGGGGACAGGGGCGGAAAAACTGTTTTTT | CATSRVGTGAEKLFF
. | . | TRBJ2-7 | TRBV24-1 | TGTGCCACCAGTGGTACGGGAGACGAGCAGTACTTC | CATSGTGDEQYF
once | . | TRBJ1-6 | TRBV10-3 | TGTGCCATCAGTGGGGCCAGGGGTGGTTCACCCCTCCACTTT | CAISGARGGSPLHF
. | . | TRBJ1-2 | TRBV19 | TGTGCCAGTAGTCTTGATGCCTGGGACACCGGGGGGTATGGCTACACCTTC | CASSLDAWDTGGYGYTF
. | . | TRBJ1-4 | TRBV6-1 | TGTGCCAGCAGTGAGTCCGGGCAGGGCGTTACGGGAAAACTGTTTTTT | CASSESGQGVTGKLFF
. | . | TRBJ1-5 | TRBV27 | TGTGCCAGCAGTTCTGCAAAGGGTCGGGTGCAGCCCCAGCATTTT | CASSSAKGRVQPQHF
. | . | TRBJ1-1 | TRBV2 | TGTGCCGGACGGGCTTTCGGCACTGAAGCTTTCTTT | CAGRAFGTEAFF
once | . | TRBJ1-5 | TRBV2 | TGTGCCAGCATCGTGGACAGCAATCAGCCCCAGCATTTT | CASIVDSNQPQHF
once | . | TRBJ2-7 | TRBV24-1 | TGTGCCACCAGTGGGGATAGGGGGGGCCCTACCTACGAGCAGTACTTC | CATSGDRGGPTYEQYF
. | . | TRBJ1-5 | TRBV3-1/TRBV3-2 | TGTGCCAGCAGCCAAGGTGGGGGACTCAATCAGCCCCAGCATTTT | CASSQGGGLNQPQHF
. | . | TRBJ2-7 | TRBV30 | TGTGCCTGGAAGACGGATTACGAGCAGTACTTC | CAWKTDYEQYF
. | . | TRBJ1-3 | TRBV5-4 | TGTGCCAGCAGCTTGGAGGCAGGGGCTGGAAACACCATATATTTT | CASSLEAGAGNTIYF
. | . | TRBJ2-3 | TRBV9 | TGTGCCAGCAGCGTAGGGGGGCACAGGGCGGGGACAGATACGCAGTATTTT | CASSVGGHRAGTDTQYF